A selection of T cell receptor beta chains follows, all from one sample in a study of shared clonotypes between healthy human individuals. Some clones are missing from TCRdb's copy, which holds only in-frame ones; the method was immunoSEQ multiplex PCR. The sample gives around 720,000 clones, about three quarters of which show up once; 1.5% to 2% is in the top ten. Specimen: memory CD4+ T cells sorted from blood. These TCRs come from a woman younger than 45 in good health. Both conserved end residues are part of each CDR3. The order of the fields is J gene, clone size, V gene, D gene, CDR3 DNA, CDR3 protein. D genes are given only for firm matches. A clone size is listed for some rows: how often the clone was seen (once, few, many), or a class if it is expanded.

j_call: TRBJ1-2; clone_size: -; v_call: TRBV5-6; d_call: -; cdr3_nt: TGTGCCAGCAGACCCTGGGGGACCTATGGCTACACCTTC; cdr3_aa: CASRPWGTYGYTF
j_call: TRBJ1-5; clone_size: -; v_call: TRBV5-1; d_call: TRBD1; cdr3_nt: TGCGCCAGCAGCCTGACAGGGGCGGAAAATCAGCCCCAGCATTTT; cdr3_aa: CASSLTGAENQPQHF
j_call: TRBJ2-7; clone_size: once; v_call: TRBV7-9; d_call: TRBD1; cdr3_nt: TGTGCCAGCAGCTACGCCAGGGACAGACCCTACGAGCAGTACTTC; cdr3_aa: CASSYARDRPYEQYF
j_call: TRBJ2-3; clone_size: -; v_call: TRBV7-2; d_call: -; cdr3_nt: TGTGCCAGCAGCTTAGGATGGGTAGCCCTGGATACGCAGTATTTT; cdr3_aa: CASSLGWVALDTQYF
j_call: TRBJ1-5; clone_size: -; v_call: TRBV28; d_call: -; cdr3_nt: TGTGCCAGCAGACCAACCTTAAGCGACGGGTCTCAGCATTTT; cdr3_aa: CASRPTLSDGSQHF
j_call: TRBJ2-2; clone_size: many; v_call: TRBV7-3; d_call: TRBD1; cdr3_nt: TGTGCCAGCAGCTTCCCGACAGGGCTAGGGACCGGGGAGCTGTTTTTT; cdr3_aa: CASSFPTGLGTGELFF
j_call: TRBJ2-7; clone_size: -; v_call: TRBV7-2; d_call: -; cdr3_nt: TGTGCCAGCAGCTTAGAATCCAGTTCCGAGCAGTACTTC; cdr3_aa: CASSLESSSEQYF
j_call: TRBJ2-6; clone_size: -; v_call: TRBV27; d_call: -; cdr3_nt: TGTGCCAGCAGTTCAGCAAGCGAGGGGGCCAACGTCCTGACTTTC; cdr3_aa: CASSSASEGANVLTF
j_call: TRBJ2-7; clone_size: few; v_call: TRBV5-1; d_call: TRBD1; cdr3_nt: TGCGCCAGCAGCCCAGGGACAGGGGGCTTGGAGCAGTACTTC; cdr3_aa: CASSPGTGGLEQYF
j_call: TRBJ1-2; clone_size: -; v_call: TRBV5-6; d_call: -; cdr3_nt: TGTGCCAGCAGCTTGGCCGGCCTAAGGGGTGGCTACACCTTC; cdr3_aa: CASSLAGLRGGYTF
j_call: TRBJ2-3; clone_size: -; v_call: TRBV2; d_call: -; cdr3_nt: TGTGCCAGCAACGGTGGGGCGTATACGCAGTATTTT; cdr3_aa: CASNGGAYTQYF
j_call: TRBJ2-5; clone_size: -; v_call: TRBV19; d_call: TRBD2; cdr3_nt: TGTGCCAGTAGTATGTTCGCGGGGGGCCTCGAGACCCAGTACTTC; cdr3_aa: CASSMFAGGLETQYF
j_call: TRBJ1-1; clone_size: many; v_call: TRBV11-2; d_call: -; cdr3_nt: TGTGCCAGCAGGTTGGCAGGAACTCGCACTGAAGCTTTCTTT; cdr3_aa: CASRLAGTRTEAFF
j_call: TRBJ2-5; clone_size: -; v_call: TRBV29-1; d_call: -; cdr3_nt: TGCAGCGTTGAAAGGGACACGGAAGAGATCCAGTACTTC; cdr3_aa: CSVERDTEEIQYF
j_call: TRBJ2-2; clone_size: few; v_call: TRBV6-1; d_call: -; cdr3_nt: TGTGCCAGCAGTGAAGGAGGATCGCGCTTCGCTCCCGGGGAGCTGTTTTTT; cdr3_aa: CASSEGGSRFAPGELFF
j_call: TRBJ2-5; clone_size: -; v_call: TRBV5-1; d_call: TRBD2; cdr3_nt: TGCGCCAGCAGCCCGGCGGGGGGGGCGAAGACCCAGTACTTC; cdr3_aa: CASSPAGGAKTQYF
j_call: TRBJ2-1; clone_size: -; v_call: TRBV28; d_call: TRBD2; cdr3_nt: TGTGCCAGCAGTCCCACTAGCGGGAGGCCGGGGTACAATGAGCAGTTCTTC; cdr3_aa: CASSPTSGRPGYNEQFF